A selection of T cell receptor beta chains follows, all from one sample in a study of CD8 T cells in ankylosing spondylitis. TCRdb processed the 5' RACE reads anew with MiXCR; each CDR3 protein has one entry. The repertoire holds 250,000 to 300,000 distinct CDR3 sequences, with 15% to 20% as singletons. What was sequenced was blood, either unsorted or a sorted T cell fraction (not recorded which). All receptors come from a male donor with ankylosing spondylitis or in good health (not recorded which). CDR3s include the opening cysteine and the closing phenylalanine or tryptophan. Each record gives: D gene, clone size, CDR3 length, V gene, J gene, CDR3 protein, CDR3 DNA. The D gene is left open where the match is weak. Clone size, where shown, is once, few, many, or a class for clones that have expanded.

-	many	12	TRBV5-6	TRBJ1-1	CATGTMNTEAFF	TGTGCCACCGGGACAATGAACACTGAAGCTTTCTTT
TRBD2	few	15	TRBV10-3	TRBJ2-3	CAIRRTSESTDTQYF	TGTGCCATCAGGAGGACTAGCGAGAGCACAGATACGCAGTATTTT
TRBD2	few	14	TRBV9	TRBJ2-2	CASSVQLAGGELFF	TGTGCCAGCAGCGTTCAACTAGCGGGGGGGGAGCTGTTTTTT
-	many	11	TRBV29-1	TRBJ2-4	CSVDSLGVMYF	TGCAGCGTTGACTCCCTAGGGGTAATGTACTTC
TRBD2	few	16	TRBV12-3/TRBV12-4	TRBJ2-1	CASRPGLAGEYNEQFF	TGTGCCAGCAGACCGGGACTAGCGGGAGAGTACAATGAGCAGTTCTTC
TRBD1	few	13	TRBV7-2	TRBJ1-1	CASSSTGGWDAFF	TGTGCCAGCAGCTCGACAGGGGGATGGGATGCTTTCTTT
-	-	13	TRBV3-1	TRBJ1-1	CATRLDRNTEAFF	TGTGCCACCAGGCTAGACAGGAACACTGAAGCTTTCTTT
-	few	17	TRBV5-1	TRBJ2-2	CASSLGGDRWNTGELFF	TGCGCCAGCAGCTTGGGTGGGGACCGATGGAACACCGGGGAGCTGTTTTTT
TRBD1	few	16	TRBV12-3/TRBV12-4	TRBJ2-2	CASSSPTGGAPGELFF	TGTGCCAGCAGTTCGCCGACAGGGGGCGCGCCCGGGGAGCTGTTTTTT
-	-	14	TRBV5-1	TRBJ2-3	CASSLGVFTDTQYF	TGCGCCAGCAGCTTGGGGGTTTTCACAGATACGCAGTATTTT
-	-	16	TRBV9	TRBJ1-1	CASSVGTDLMNTEAFF	TGTGCCAGCAGCGTAGGGACAGATCTCATGAACACTGAAGCTTTCTTT
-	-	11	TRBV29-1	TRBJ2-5	CSVPWRGSKYF	TGCAGCGTCCCGTGGAGGGGGTCGAAGTACTTC
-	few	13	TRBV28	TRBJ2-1	CASSLPHYNEQFF	TGTGCCAGCAGTTTGCCCCACTACAATGAGCAGTTCTTC
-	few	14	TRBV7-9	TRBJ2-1	CASEGLGQGNEQFF	TGTGCCAGCGAAGGTCTTGGCCAGGGCAATGAGCAGTTCTTC
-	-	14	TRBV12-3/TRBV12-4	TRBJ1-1	CATYRSQGNTEAFF	TGTGCCACCTATCGTTCCCAGGGGAACACTGAAGCTTTCTTT
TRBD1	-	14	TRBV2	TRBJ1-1	CASSGQGVGTEAFF	TGTGCCAGCAGTGGACAGGGCGTGGGCACTGAAGCTTTCTTT
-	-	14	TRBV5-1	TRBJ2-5	CASSFTADQETQYF	TGCGCCAGCAGCTTTACGGCAGACCAAGAGACCCAGTACTTC
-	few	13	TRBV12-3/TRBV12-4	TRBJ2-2	CASRQGSAGELFF	TGTGCCAGCAGGCAGGGGAGTGCCGGGGAGCTGTTTTTT
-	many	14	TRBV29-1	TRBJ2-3	CSVFIQAEGDTQYF	TGCAGCGTATTTATCCAGGCGGAGGGAGATACGCAGTATTTT
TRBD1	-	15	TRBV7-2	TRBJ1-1	CASSSQTGANTEAFF	TGTGCCAGCAGCTCCCAGACAGGGGCGAACACTGAAGCTTTCTTT
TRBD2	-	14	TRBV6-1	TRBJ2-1	CASSRASGPTEQFF	TGTGCCAGCAGTAGAGCTAGCGGTCCTACTGAGCAGTTCTTC
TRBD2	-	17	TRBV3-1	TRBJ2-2	CASSQDAGRGNTGELFF	TGTGCCAGCAGCCAAGACGCAGGGAGGGGTAACACCGGGGAGCTGTTTTTT
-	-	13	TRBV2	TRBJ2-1	CASRSLSYNEQFF	TGTGCCAGCAGGTCCCTCTCCTACAATGAGCAGTTCTTC
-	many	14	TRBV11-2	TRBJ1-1	CASRVGSGATEAFF	TGTGCCAGCAGGGTGGGCTCAGGGGCTACTGAAGCTTTCTTT
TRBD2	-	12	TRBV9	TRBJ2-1	CASSGGGAGQFF	TGTGCCAGCAGCGGCGGGGGGGCCGGGCAGTTCTTC
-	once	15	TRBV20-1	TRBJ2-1	CSARGGSFSYNEQFF	TGCAGTGCTAGAGGTGGGAGTTTCTCCTACAATGAGCAGTTCTTC
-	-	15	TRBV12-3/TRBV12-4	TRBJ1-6	CASSRNRVLRSPLHF	TGTGCCAGCAGCCGAAACAGGGTACTGAGGTCACCCCTCCACTTT
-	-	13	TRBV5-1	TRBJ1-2	CASSLDGGGGYTF	TGCGCCAGCAGCTTGGACGGGGGGGGTGGCTACACCTTC
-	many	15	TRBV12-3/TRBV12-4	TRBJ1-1	CASKPPRNMNTEAFF	TGTGCCAGCAAACCTCCGAGAAATATGAACACTGAAGCTTTCTTT
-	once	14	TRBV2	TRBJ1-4	CASRGPISNEKLFF	TGTGCCAGCAGGGGACCGATTTCTAATGAAAAACTGTTTTTT
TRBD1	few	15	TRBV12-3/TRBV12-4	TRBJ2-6	CASRWTGAGANVLTF	TGTGCCAGCAGGTGGACAGGGGCTGGGGCCAACGTCCTGACTTTC
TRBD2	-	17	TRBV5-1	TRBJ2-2	CASSHRLAGANTGELFF	TGCGCCAGCAGCCACAGACTAGCGGGTGCGAACACCGGGGAGCTGTTTTTT
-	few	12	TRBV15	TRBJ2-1	CATSFVGNEQFF	TGTGCCACCAGTTTCGTGGGGAATGAGCAGTTCTTC
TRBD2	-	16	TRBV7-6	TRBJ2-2	CASSLGSRETTGELFF	TGTGCCAGCAGCTTAGGTTCGCGGGAGACCACCGGGGAGCTGTTTTTT
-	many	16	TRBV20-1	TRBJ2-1	CSATIYRVASYNEQFF	TGCAGTGCTACAATATACAGGGTAGCATCCTACAATGAGCAGTTCTTC
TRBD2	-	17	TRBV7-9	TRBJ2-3	CASSLSGRGSGTDTQYF	TGTGCCAGCAGCTTGAGCGGGAGGGGCTCGGGCACAGATACGCAGTATTTT
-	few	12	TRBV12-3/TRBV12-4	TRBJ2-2	CASRGSVGELFF	TGTGCCAGCAGGGGGTCGGTCGGGGAGCTGTTTTTT
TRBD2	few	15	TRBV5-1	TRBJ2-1	CASSSGTRSRREQFF	TGCGCCAGCAGCTCCGGGACTAGGTCGAGACGTGAGCAGTTCTTC
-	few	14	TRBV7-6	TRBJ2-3	CASSPKRSTDTQYF	TGTGCCAGCAGCCCAAAAAGGAGCACAGATACGCAGTATTTT
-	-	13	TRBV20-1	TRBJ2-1	CSATREEYNEQFF	TGCAGTGCTACCAGGGAGGAATACAATGAGCAGTTCTTC
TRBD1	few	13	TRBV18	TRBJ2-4	CASSAQGSNIQYF	TGTGCCAGCTCAGCACAGGGGTCGAACATTCAGTACTTC